These T cell receptor beta chains were read from a single sample in a study of blood T cell repertoires in COVID-19. This table comes from immunoSEQ multiplex PCR, and its TCRdb copy is limited to in-frame clones, with some not included. The data hold approximately 72,000 clones, with roughly 86% observed a single time. Sequencing was carried out using peripheral blood. Receptor source: a man aged 50 or older with acute or convalescent COVID-19. CDR3s include the opening cysteine and the closing phenylalanine or tryptophan. Some rows have no size entry. The others give once, few or many, or a class for an expanded clone.

J gene | V gene | clone size | CDR3 protein
TRBJ2-1 | TRBV7-2 | NA | CASSLAGGFSYNEQFF
TRBJ2-1 | TRBV12-5 | NA | CASGGLAGGRAEQFF
TRBJ2-6 | TRBV24-1 | few | CATSGGGSHYSGANVLTF
TRBJ2-2 | TRBV3-1/TRBV3-2 | NA | CASSQLAGGTSNTGELFF
TRBJ2-7 | TRBV7-6 | NA | CASSQTGASYEQYF
TRBJ1-4 | TRBV7-9 | NA | CASSLAGQPDEKLFF
TRBJ2-7 | TRBV6-1 | NA | CASSERGQSYEQYF
TRBJ2-5 | TRBV7-8 | NA | CASSYPAGPIQETQYF
TRBJ2-3 | TRBV12-3/TRBV12-4 | once | CASSSSTDTQYF
TRBJ2-6 | TRBV19 | NA | CASSGNRLSGANVLTF
TRBJ2-6 | TRBV6-6 | NA | CASRTVGFGANVLTF
TRBJ1-1 | TRBV5-1 | NA | CASSLVGREGSAYMNTEAFF
TRBJ1-1 | TRBV29-1 | NA | CSHRGAGRAFF
TRBJ2-1 | TRBV6-4 | NA | CASSLTSTAGEQFF
TRBJ2-3 | TRBV18 | NA | CASSPGLRERTDTQYF
TRBJ2-1 | TRBV9 | NA | CASSAPGQGSYNEQFF
TRBJ1-2 | TRBV27 | NA | CASSLRTGNGYTF
TRBJ2-5 | TRBV15 | NA | CATSKGTTEETQYF
TRBJ1-5 | TRBV18 | NA | CASSPGTAGGPQHF
TRBJ2-5 | TRBV7-3 | medium-sized | CASSRSGGQGGLGTQYF
TRBJ1-5 | TRBV5-1 | NA | CASSLGALGTQPQHF
TRBJ1-1 | TRBV25-1 | NA | CASSDQGVYTEAFF